Sequencing of this T cell receptor (beta chain) was carried out in a study of T cell responses to AZD1222 COVID-19 vaccine. Study observations and caveats: Most donors were white British, females outnumbered males, and clonal diversity was possibly underestimated. A rise in Spike-specific TCR breadth and depth followed two AZD1222 doses.

Germline CDR1 MNHEY, CDR2 SMNVEV (reference sequence). This CDR3 contains 15 residues. The V and J ends lost 2 bases and 3 bases respectively, with 13 bases between them. Regarding this clone: The target antigen is unknown.

Libraries were prepared by immunoSEQ multiplex PCR; TCRdb keeps only in-frame clonotypes and omits some of them. In the table there are approximately 120,000 clones, around nine tenths of which are singletons. This sequence originates from an adult in good health. The V gene is TRBV27, the J gene TRBJ1-1; weak D call: TRBD1 (6 bases). This specimen consisted of peripheral blood, obtained on day 0 of AZD1222 vaccination. In DNA form, the CDR3 reads TGTGCCAGCAGTTTAGTCCCCCAGGGGCACACTGAAGCTTTCTTT. It translates to CASSLVPQGHTEAFF.